The rows below give T cell receptor beta chains drawn from one sample of a study of identical twins. A single record per CDR3 protein comes from TCRdb applying MiXCR to the 5' RACE reads. Of about 890,000 distinct CDR3 sequences listed, over 9% are singletons. These data also featured in a second study, about yellow fever vaccine responses in identical twins.

The sequenced sample was PBMCs. All receptors derive from a woman in her late teens or twenties in good health. Each CDR3 is given with its conserved first and last residue. Fields, in order: V gene, clone size, D gene, J gene, CDR3 DNA, CDR3 protein. A D gene is named only where the DNA matches it firmly. Expanded clones are given a class, and other clones once, few, many or no size at all.

>TRBV12-3/TRBV12-4|many|NA|TRBJ1-2
TGTGCCAGCAGTTTAGTTCGGGCAAGCTATGGCTACACCTTC
CASSLVRASYGYTF
>TRBV28|NA|NA|TRBJ2-1
TGTGCCAGCAGACCCGGGGGGCCCTCTCTCTACAATGAGCAGTTCTTC
CASRPGGPSLYNEQFF
>TRBV6-1|NA|TRBD2|TRBJ2-1
TGTGCCAGCAGAGAACTTCTAGCGGGGGGGCCGAATGAGCAGTTCTTC
CASRELLAGGPNEQFF
>TRBV12-3/TRBV12-4|many|NA|TRBJ1-5
TGTGCCAGCAGTTTAGGGCAGGGTTTGCAGCCCCAGCATTTT
CASSLGQGLQPQHF
>TRBV24-1|few|NA|TRBJ2-2
TGTGCCACCAGTGGTCCCAGGGCGGCGAACACCGGGGAGCTGTTTTTT
CATSGPRAANTGELFF
>TRBV7-9|many|TRBD2|TRBJ2-3
TGTGCCAGCAGCCTTGGAGGTAGCGGGAGCACAGATACGCAGTATTTT
CASSLGGSGSTDTQYF
>TRBV12-3/TRBV12-4|few|TRBD2|TRBJ2-3
TGTGCCAGCAGTCTCCTAGCGGGGGAGAATACGCAGTATTTT
CASSLLAGENTQYF
>TRBV3-1|many|NA|TRBJ2-3
TGTGCCAGCAGCCCTAGAGGGGGGCTTTTTGCAGATACGCAGTATTTT
CASSPRGGLFADTQYF
>TRBV20-1|few|NA|TRBJ2-5
TGCAGTGCTAATGCAGGGGCCGGGTCCCAGTACTTC
CSANAGAGSQYF
>TRBV5-1|NA|TRBD1|TRBJ1-4
TGCGCCAACGGACAGGGCAAACTTCGGGAAGAAAAACTGTTTTTT
CANGQGKLREEKLFF
>TRBV2|few|NA|TRBJ2-7
TGTGCCAGCATGCGCCGGAACAGCGCCTACGAGCAGTACTTC
CASMRRNSAYEQYF
>TRBV15|few|NA|TRBJ2-3
TGTGCCACCAGCAGAGCCCCAAGGGGTGCGGGGAGCACAGATACGCAGTATTTT
CATSRAPRGAGSTDTQYF
>TRBV6-1|many|NA|TRBJ1-2
TGTGCCAGCAGTGTAACAGGACTTGGCTATGGCTACACCTTC
CASSVTGLGYGYTF
>TRBV5-1|NA|NA|TRBJ1-1
TGCGCCAGCAGCTTAATAGGGAAGGACACTGAAGCTTTCTTT
CASSLIGKDTEAFF
>TRBV21-1|NA|NA|TRBJ2-5
TGTGCCAGCAGCAAAAATATCGTCTTTGGAGAGACCCAGTACTTC
CASSKNIVFGETQYF
>TRBV27|few|NA|TRBJ1-5
TGTGCCAGCAGTCGCAGGGAAAGCAATCAGCCCCAGCATTTT
CASSRRESNQPQHF
>TRBV7-8|many|NA|TRBJ1-1
TGTGCCAGCAGCTTAGCCCGTGGGCTCGAAGCTTTCTTT
CASSLARGLEAFF
>TRBV29-1|many|NA|TRBJ2-5
TGCAGCGTTGAAGTGGGGGGGGCCAAGGACTTC
CSVEVGGAKDF
>TRBV5-1|once|NA|TRBJ2-1
TGCGCCAGCAGCGCGGGGGGACAGGGATTTTACAATGAGCAGTTCTTC
CASSAGGQGFYNEQFF
>TRBV20-1|few|NA|TRBJ2-5
TGCAGTGCCACCCGCGGGGGCGAATGGGAGACCCAGTACTTC
CSATRGGEWETQYF
>TRBV11-1|few|NA|TRBJ2-3
TGTGCCAGCAGCTTCAATAAAGACGGTGGCTTACCTAGCACAGATACGCAGTATTTT
CASSFNKDGGLPSTDTQYF
>TRBV6-1|NA|TRBD1|TRBJ1-5
TGTGCCAGCAGTGAAGCGTCATCAGGGGGGCCCCAGCATTTT
CASSEASSGGPQHF
>TRBV20-1|NA|NA|TRBJ1-6
TGCAGTGCTTACCGACTCATGGGAAATTCACCCCTCCACTTT
CSAYRLMGNSPLHF
>TRBV15|few|TRBD2|TRBJ2-5
TGTGCCACCAGCAGAGATCTGGCGGGAGGCGTAGAGACCCAGTACTTC
CATSRDLAGGVETQYF
>TRBV3-1|NA|TRBD1|TRBJ1-2
TGTGCCAGCAGCCAGTCCAGGGGGCGTGGATCTGGCTACACCTTC
CASSQSRGRGSGYTF
>TRBV20-1|NA|TRBD2|TRBJ2-7
TGCAGTGCTGCTGGGCTAGCGGGATCCTACGAGCAGTACTTC
CSAAGLAGSYEQYF
>TRBV6-1|many|TRBD2|TRBJ2-1
TGTGCCAGCAGGCAGGGAGGGTCAAATGAGCAGTTCTTC
CASRQGGSNEQFF
>TRBV5-1|NA|NA|TRBJ2-2
TGCGCCAGCACCCGGGACTGGACGAACACCGGGGAGCTGTTTTTT
CASTRDWTNTGELFF
>TRBV10-3|NA|NA|TRBJ2-1
TGTGCCATCAGTGAGTCTGGCTTACCAAATGAGCAGTTCTTC
CAISESGLPNEQFF
>TRBV9|NA|TRBD1|TRBJ1-2
TGTGCCAGCAGTATTCTGGGACAGCAAGACAGTCGGGGCTACACCTTC
CASSILGQQDSRGYTF
>TRBV4-2|few|NA|TRBJ1-6
TGTGCCAGCAGCCCCCAGGGAAGTGGAAATTCACCCCTCCACTTT
CASSPQGSGNSPLHF
>TRBV5-6|many|TRBD2|TRBJ2-1
TGTGCCAGCAGCTCTAGCGGGAGCCATGAGCAGTTCTTC
CASSSSGSHEQFF
>TRBV12-5|NA|NA|TRBJ2-2
TGTGCTAGTGGTTTGGGCCTCAAGGGGGAAACGAACACCGGGGAGCTGTTTTTT
CASGLGLKGETNTGELFF
>TRBV29-1|NA|TRBD2|TRBJ2-3
TGCAGCGTTGATGGGACTAGCGGGAGCGAGTGGGTAGATACGCAGTATTTT
CSVDGTSGSEWVDTQYF
>TRBV7-9|NA|NA|TRBJ1-6
TGTGCCAGCAGCCCTCGACAGGAGGTCAATTCACCCCTCCACTTT
CASSPRQEVNSPLHF
>TRBV10-3|NA|NA|TRBJ2-2
TGTGCCATCAAACGGGAGAACACCGGGGAGCTGTTTTTT
CAIKRENTGELFF
>TRBV12-3/TRBV12-4|NA|NA|TRBJ2-3
TGTGCCAGCAGCTCTGACAGAAACGCAGATACGCAGTATTTT
CASSSDRNADTQYF
>TRBV29-1|few|NA|TRBJ2-7
TGCAGCGCGGGACGGCTCTCGGAGCAGTACTTC
CSAGRLSEQYF
>TRBV3-1|NA|NA|TRBJ2-2
TGTGCCAGCAGCCAAGTTTCCCTGTCGGCCGGGGAGCTGTTTTTT
CASSQVSLSAGELFF
>TRBV9|NA|NA|TRBJ1-4
TGTGCCAGCAGCGTATTCGGCGGCCCTGTGTCTAATGAAAAACTGTTTTTT
CASSVFGGPVSNEKLFF
>TRBV28|NA|NA|TRBJ1-1
TGTGCCAGCAGTTTTCTGAGTTCAGACAGTACATTT
CASSFLSSDSTF
>TRBV4-2|many|TRBD1|TRBJ1-1
TGTGCCAGCAGCCATCCTTCCGGGACAGGGGCTACCTTTGTCGCTTTCTTT
CASSHPSGTGATFVAFF
>TRBV7-9|NA|NA|TRBJ2-5
TGTGCCAGCATGACGTATGAAGAGACCCAGTACTTC
CASMTYEETQYF
>TRBV20-1|many|NA|TRBJ1-5
TGCAGTGCTGGAGGGGCCGGAAGCAATCAGCCCCAGCATTTT
CSAGGAGSNQPQHF
>TRBV5-1|NA|NA|TRBJ2-5
TGCGCCAGCAGCTTTCGCTTGGCCACCTTGCGTAGGGATGGGGAGACCCAGTACTTC
CASSFRLATLRRDGETQYF
>TRBV2|NA|NA|TRBJ2-7
TGTGCCAGCAGTGATGGGACCCCGTTATTACCCTACGAGCAGTACTTC
CASSDGTPLLPYEQYF
>TRBV3-1|NA|TRBD2|TRBJ2-1
TGTGCCAGCAGCCAAGAAGCGACCAGAGGCGGGAGTTATAATGAGCAGTTCTTC
CASSQEATRGGSYNEQFF
>TRBV6-5|NA|NA|TRBJ1-5
TGTGCCAGCAGTTACGGGAGCAATCAGCCCCAGCCTTTT
CASSYGSNQPQPF
>TRBV3-1|few|TRBD1|TRBJ1-2
TGTGCCAGCAGCCCAGCCGGGACAGGGTATGGCTACACCTTC
CASSPAGTGYGYTF